This is a list of T cell receptor beta chains from one sample in a study of shared clonotypes between healthy human individuals. Repertoires were generated with immunoSEQ multiplex PCR, while TCRdb's copy carries only in-frame clones and drops some. The sample has some 2,000,000 clones; roughly 94% are singletons. The sample comprised naive CD8+ T cells sorted from blood. These receptors were taken from a man between 18 and 35 years old in good health. Both conserved end residues are part of each CDR3. A D gene is named only where the DNA matches it firmly. Not all rows give a size; the values are once, few, many and, for expanded clones, a class.

>TRBD2|.|TRBV7-8|TRBJ2-1
TGTGCCAGCAGCTCTATACTAGCGGGAGGGCTCGATGAGCAGTTCTTC
CASSSILAGGLDEQFF
>.|.|TRBV7-9|TRBJ2-1
TGTGCCAGTCAGGGAACCCACAATGAGCAGTTCTTC
CASQGTHNEQFF
>TRBD2|.|TRBV2|TRBJ2-1
TGTGCCAGCAGTGAATCGGGACTAGCGGGAGTCGAGCAGTTCTTC
CASSESGLAGVEQFF
>.|.|TRBV7-8|TRBJ2-3
TGTGCCAGCAGCTTGTTCGGGGGCGCGGCCGATACGCAGTATTTT
CASSLFGGAADTQYF
>.|once|TRBV4-3|TRBJ1-2
TGCGCCAGCAGCCAAGGCCTGGGACCGTCGATCTATGGCTACACCTTC
CASSQGLGPSIYGYTF
>.|.|TRBV28|TRBJ1-5
TGTGCCAGCAGTTTCTCCCCCGGTCCCCAGCATTTT
CASSFSPGPQHF
>.|once|TRBV9|TRBJ2-7
TGTGCCAGCAGCGTAGTCGGTACTAGCAATCCCCTCGAGCAGTACTTC
CASSVVGTSNPLEQYF
>TRBD1|.|TRBV27|TRBJ1-1
TGTGCCAGCAGTCTCAAACAGGGGACCCACACTGAAGCTTTCTTT
CASSLKQGTHTEAFF
>.|.|TRBV2|TRBJ2-4
TGTGCCAGCAGTGAAGTGTTGGGGGGAGACATTCAGTACTTC
CASSEVLGGDIQYF
>.|.|TRBV7-9|TRBJ2-1
TGTGCCAGCAGCTTGGGAACCAATGAGCAGTTCTTC
CASSLGTNEQFF
>.|once|TRBV5-1|TRBJ1-6
TGCGCCAGCAGCCCCGACGGAGCCGTACGAGATAATTCACCCCTCCACTTT
CASSPDGAVRDNSPLHF
>.|.|TRBV5-6|TRBJ1-1
TGTGCCAGCAGCTACCCAGGGGCGAACACTGAAGCTTTCTTT
CASSYPGANTEAFF
>TRBD1|.|TRBV7-2|TRBJ2-7
TGTGCCAGCAGCGAGGGGGCCTTATCCTACGAGCAGTACTTC
CASSEGALSYEQYF
>.|.|TRBV7-8|TRBJ2-1
TGTGCCAGCATTGGGATAAATGAACTCGGCCACAATGAGCAGTTCTTC
CASIGINELGHNEQFF
>TRBD2|.|TRBV6-1|TRBJ2-7
TGTGCCAGCAGTGATGGACCAGCGGGAGGGACCTACGAGCAGTACTTC
CASSDGPAGGTYEQYF
>.|.|TRBV7-9|TRBJ2-2
TGTGCCAGCAGCTTAGACTCGAACACCGGGGAGCTGTTTTTT
CASSLDSNTGELFF
>TRBD1|.|TRBV10-2|TRBJ1-3
TGCGCCAGCAACCCGGACAGGCTCTCTGGAAACACCATATATTTT
CASNPDRLSGNTIYF
>TRBD1|.|TRBV6-6|TRBJ2-2
TGTGCCGCCACAGGGGGCATATCCGGGGAGCTGTTTTTT
CAATGGISGELFF
>TRBD2|.|TRBV9|TRBJ2-7
TGTGCCAGCGGAAGGGGACTAGCGGGTTACGAGCAGTACTTC
CASGRGLAGYEQYF
>.|.|TRBV5-4|TRBJ2-5
TGTGCCAGCAGCTTGGTGGCCGATCAAGAGACCCAGTACTTC
CASSLVADQETQYF
>TRBD1|.|TRBV2|TRBJ2-7
TGTGCCAGCACCAGGGACAGCTTCTACGAGCAGTACTTC
CASTRDSFYEQYF
>TRBD1|.|TRBV27|TRBJ2-2
TGTGCCAGCAAGGGACAGGGGCGCCGGGAGCTGTTTTTT
CASKGQGRRELFF
>TRBD1|.|TRBV6-5|TRBJ2-3
TGTGCCAGCAGTTCGCGGACAGGGGATCCAGATACGCAGTATTTT
CASSSRTGDPDTQYF
>.|.|TRBV4-1|TRBJ2-1
TGCGCCAGCAGCCAAGTAGGGGAATTGAATGAGCAGTTCTTC
CASSQVGELNEQFF
>.|.|TRBV5-6|TRBJ2-5
TGTGCCAGCAGCCCCCAAGTTCAGAAGACCCAGTACTTC
CASSPQVQKTQYF
>.|.|TRBV6-5|TRBJ1-2
TGTGCCAGCAGTGGGCCGGGCTACACCTTC
CASSGPGYTF
>TRBD1|.|TRBV19|TRBJ2-7
TGTGCCAGTAGTCCCGGACAGGGAGCCTACGAGCAGTACTTC
CASSPGQGAYEQYF
>.|.|TRBV29-1|TRBJ2-5
TGCAGCGCCAAAGGGCGACAGGAGGACCTAGAGACCCAGTACTTC
CSAKGRQEDLETQYF
>TRBD1|once|TRBV29-1|TRBJ2-1
TGCAGCGTTACCCCCGGGACAGGGCTGAGATACAATGAGCAGTTCTTC
CSVTPGTGLRYNEQFF
>.|.|TRBV10-2|TRBJ2-6
TGCGCCAGCACAGGTCTCTCTGGGGCCAACGTCCTGACTTTC
CASTGLSGANVLTF
>.|.|TRBV21-1|TRBJ1-5
TGTGCCAGCAGCAAAGGGATGGGACAGGGAGCGAGGAATCAGCCCCAGCATTTT
CASSKGMGQGARNQPQHF